The T cell receptor beta chain described here comes from a study of cytomegalovirus exposure and HLA in healthy donors. Overall study context: Most genotyped donors, about 81% of 300 to 400, had Caucasian-associated genetic ancestry. Study-level points and caveats: Earlier analysis looked at TCR beta V segments, and most were productive about 90% or about 30% of the time. The authors later linked a missense DCLRE1C variant to TCR beta V- and J-gene trimming.

This clone was found once. Its specificity is unknown. V was trimmed by 0 bases and J by 0 bases, leaving 12 bases between them. The CDR3 has 17 amino acids. The PCR used 60 Vbeta and 13 Jbeta primers. Authors' processing steps: Among the unique TCR beta chains that a later analysis counted, 80 million to 100 million in all, around 11 million were shared. Repertoires were generated with immunoSEQ multiplex PCR, while TCRdb's copy carries only in-frame clones and drops some. That table furnishes V, J and clone size, whereas the DNA furnished D and trimming. The data show about 140,000 clones, 65% to 80% seen once.

This rearrangement joins TRBV23-1 to TRBJ1-5; D is unresolved. TRBV23-1 carries the ORF label, with uncertain function. This sequence was found in a male donor in good health and CMV-seropositive. The sequenced sample was PBMCs. This CDR3 is CASSQSVPHHSNQPQHF. CDR3 nucleotides: TGCGCCAGCAGTCAATCGGTTCCACACCATAGCAATCAGCCCCAGCATTTT.